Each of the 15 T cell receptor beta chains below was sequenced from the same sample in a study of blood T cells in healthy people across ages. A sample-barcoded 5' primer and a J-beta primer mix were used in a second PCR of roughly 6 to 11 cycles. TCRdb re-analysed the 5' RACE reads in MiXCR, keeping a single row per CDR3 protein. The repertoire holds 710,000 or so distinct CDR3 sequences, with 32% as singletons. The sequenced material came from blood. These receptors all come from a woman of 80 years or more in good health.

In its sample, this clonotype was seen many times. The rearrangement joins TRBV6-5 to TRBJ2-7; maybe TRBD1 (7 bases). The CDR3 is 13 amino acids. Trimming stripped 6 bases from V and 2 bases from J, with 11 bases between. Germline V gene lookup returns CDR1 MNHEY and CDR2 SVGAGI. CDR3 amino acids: CASSRGTAYEQYF. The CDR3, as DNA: TGTGCCAGCAGCCGCGGGACAGCCTACGAGCAGTACTTC.

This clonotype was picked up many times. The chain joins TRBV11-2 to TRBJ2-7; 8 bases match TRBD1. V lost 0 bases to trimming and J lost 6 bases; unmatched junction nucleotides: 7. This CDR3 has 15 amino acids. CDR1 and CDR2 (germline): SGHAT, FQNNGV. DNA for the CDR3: TGTGCCAGCAGCTTAGATCGGCAGGGGGCTCGCGAGCAGTACTTC. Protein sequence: CASSLDRQGAREQYF.

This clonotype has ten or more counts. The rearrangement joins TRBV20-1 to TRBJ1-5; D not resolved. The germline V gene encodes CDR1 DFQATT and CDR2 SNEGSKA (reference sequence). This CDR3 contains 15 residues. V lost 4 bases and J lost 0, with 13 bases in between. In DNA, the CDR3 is TGCAGTGCTAAAAGAGGGAGGTATAGCAATCAGCCCCAGCATTTT. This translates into CSAKRGRYSNQPQHF.

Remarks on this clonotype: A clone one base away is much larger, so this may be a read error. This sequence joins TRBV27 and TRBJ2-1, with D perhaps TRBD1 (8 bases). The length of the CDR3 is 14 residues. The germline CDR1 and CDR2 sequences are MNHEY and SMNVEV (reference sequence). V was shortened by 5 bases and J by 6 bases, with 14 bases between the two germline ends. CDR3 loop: CASSGQGGFNEQFF. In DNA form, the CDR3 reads TGTGCCAGCAGTGGACAGGGAGGGTTCAATGAGCAGTTCTTC.

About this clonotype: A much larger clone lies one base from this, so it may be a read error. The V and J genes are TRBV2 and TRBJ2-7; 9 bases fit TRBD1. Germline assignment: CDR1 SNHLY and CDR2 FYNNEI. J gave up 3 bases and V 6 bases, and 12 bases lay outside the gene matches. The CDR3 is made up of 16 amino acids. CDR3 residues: CASSFLDRGSFYEQYF. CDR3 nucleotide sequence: TGTGCCAGCAGCTTTCTGGACAGGGGTTCCTTCTACGAGCAGTACTTC.

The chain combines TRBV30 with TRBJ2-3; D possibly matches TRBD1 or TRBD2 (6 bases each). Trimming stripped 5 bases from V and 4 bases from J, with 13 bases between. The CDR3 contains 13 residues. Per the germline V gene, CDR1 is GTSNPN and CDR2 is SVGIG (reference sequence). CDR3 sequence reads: CAWRRGGADTQYF. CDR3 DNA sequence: TGTGCCTGGCGCAGGGGCGGGGCAGATACGCAGTATTTT.

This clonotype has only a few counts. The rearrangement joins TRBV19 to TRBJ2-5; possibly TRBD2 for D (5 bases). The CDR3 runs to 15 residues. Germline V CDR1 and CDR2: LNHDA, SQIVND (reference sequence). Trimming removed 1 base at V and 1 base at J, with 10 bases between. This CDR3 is CASSIGGLTQETQYF. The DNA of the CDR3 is TGTGCCAGTAGTATAGGAGGGTTGACCCAAGAGACCCAGTACTTC.

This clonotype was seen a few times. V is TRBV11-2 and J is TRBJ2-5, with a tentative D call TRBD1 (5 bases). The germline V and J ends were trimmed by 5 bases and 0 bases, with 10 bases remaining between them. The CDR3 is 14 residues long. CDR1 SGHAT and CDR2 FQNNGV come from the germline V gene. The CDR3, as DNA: TGTGCCAGCAGCCACCTCAGGGACCAAGAGACCCAGTACTTC. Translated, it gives CASSHLRDQETQYF.

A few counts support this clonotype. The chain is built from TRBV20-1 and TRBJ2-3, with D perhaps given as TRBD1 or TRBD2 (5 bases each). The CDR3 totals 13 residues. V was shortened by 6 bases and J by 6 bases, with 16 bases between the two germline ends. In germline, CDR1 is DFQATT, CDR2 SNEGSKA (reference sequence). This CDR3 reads CSASAGTDDTQYF. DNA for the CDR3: TGCAGTGCCAGTGCCGGGACCGACGATACGCAGTATTTT.

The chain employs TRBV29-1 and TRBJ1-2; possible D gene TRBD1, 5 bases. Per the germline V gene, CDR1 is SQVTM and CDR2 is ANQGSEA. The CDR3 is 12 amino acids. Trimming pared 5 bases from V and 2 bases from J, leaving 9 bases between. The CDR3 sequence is CSVLGANYGYTF. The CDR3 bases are TGCAGCGTTCTTGGGGCAAACTATGGCTACACCTTC.

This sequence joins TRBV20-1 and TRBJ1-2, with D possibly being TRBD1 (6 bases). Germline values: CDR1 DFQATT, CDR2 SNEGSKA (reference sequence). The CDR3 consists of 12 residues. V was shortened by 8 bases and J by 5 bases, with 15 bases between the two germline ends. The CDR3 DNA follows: TGCAGTACTACGGGGGGCTCATATGGCTACACCTTC. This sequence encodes CSTTGGSYGYTF.

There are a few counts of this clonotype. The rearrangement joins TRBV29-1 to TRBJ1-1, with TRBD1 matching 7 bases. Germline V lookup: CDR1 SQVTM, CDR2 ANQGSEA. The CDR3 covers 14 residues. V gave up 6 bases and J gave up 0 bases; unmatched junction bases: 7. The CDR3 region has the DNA TGCAGCGTGAATACCGGGACAGTGAACACTGAAGCTTTCTTT. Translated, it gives CSVNTGTVNTEAFF. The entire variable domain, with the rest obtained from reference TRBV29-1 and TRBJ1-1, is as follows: SAVISQKPSRDICQRGTSLTIQCQVDSQVTMMFWYRQQPGQSLTLIATANQGSEATYESGFVIDKFPISRPNLTFSTLTVSNMSPEDSSIYLCSVNTGTVNTEAFFGQGTRLTVV.

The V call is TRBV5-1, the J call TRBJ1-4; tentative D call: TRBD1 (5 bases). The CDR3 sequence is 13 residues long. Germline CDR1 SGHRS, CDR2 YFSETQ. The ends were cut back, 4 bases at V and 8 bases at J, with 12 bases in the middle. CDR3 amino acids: CASSVGRGEKLFF. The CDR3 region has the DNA TGCGCCAGCAGCGTGGGACGGGGAGAAAAACTGTTTTTT.

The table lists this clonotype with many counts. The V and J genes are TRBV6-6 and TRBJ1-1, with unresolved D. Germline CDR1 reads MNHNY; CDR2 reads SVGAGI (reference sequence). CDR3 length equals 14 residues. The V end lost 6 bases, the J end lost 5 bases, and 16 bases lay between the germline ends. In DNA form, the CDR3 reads TGTGCCAGCAGAGAGACGGGCCTCGGAACTGAAGCTTTCTTT. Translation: CASRETGLGTEAFF.

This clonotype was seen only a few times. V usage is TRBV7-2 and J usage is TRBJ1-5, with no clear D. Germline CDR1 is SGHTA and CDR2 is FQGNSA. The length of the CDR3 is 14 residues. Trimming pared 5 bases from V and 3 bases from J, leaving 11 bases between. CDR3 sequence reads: CASSPTGFNQPQHF. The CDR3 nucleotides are TGTGCCAGCAGCCCAACGGGATTCAATCAGCCCCAGCATTTT.